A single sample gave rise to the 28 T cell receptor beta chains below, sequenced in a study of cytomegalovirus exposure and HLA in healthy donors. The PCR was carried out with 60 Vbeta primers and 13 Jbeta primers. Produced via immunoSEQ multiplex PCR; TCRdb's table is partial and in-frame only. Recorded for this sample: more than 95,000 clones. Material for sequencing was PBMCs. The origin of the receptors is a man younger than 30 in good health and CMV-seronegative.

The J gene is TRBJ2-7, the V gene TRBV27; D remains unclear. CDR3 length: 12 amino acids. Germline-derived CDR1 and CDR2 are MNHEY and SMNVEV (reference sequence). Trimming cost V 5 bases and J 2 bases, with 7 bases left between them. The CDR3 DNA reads TGTGCCAGCAGTCCCCCCACCTACGAGCAGTACTTC. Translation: CASSPPTYEQYF.

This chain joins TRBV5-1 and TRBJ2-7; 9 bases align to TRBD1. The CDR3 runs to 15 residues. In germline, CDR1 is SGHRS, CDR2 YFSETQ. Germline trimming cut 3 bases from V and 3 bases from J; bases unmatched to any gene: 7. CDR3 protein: CASSSGDRDIYEQYF. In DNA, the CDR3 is TGCGCCAGCAGCTCCGGGGACAGGGACATCTACGAGCAGTACTTC. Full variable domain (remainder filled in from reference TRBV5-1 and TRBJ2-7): KAGVTQTPRYLIKTRGQQVTLSCSPISGHRSVSWYQQTPGQGLQFLFEYFSETQRNKGNFPGRFSGRQFSNSRSEMNVSTLELGDSALYLCASSSGDRDIYEQYFGPGTRLTVT.

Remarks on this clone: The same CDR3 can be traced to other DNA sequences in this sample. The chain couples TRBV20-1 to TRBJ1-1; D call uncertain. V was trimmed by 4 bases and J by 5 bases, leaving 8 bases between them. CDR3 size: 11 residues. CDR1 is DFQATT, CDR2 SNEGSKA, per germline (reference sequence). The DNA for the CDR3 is TGCAGTGCTATCAGAGGAACTGAAGCTTTCTTT. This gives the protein CSAIRGTEAFF.

CDR3 sequence reads: CASRETEVNTGELFF. For the CDR3, the DNA is TGTGCCAGCAGGGAGACAGAAGTAAACACCGGGGAGCTGTTTTTT. The V gene is TRBV6-4, the J gene TRBJ2-2; TRBD1 might be the D (5 bases). The CDR3 consists of 15 residues. Germline CDR1 and CDR2: MRHNA and SNTAGT. V was shortened by 6 bases and J by 2 bases, with 13 bases between the two germline ends.

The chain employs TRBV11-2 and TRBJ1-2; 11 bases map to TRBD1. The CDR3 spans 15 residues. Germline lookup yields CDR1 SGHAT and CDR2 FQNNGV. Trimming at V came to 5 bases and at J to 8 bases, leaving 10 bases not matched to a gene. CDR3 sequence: CASSVAGTGGGGYTF. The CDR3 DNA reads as TGTGCCAGCAGCGTAGCCGGGACAGGGGGAGGAGGCTACACCTTC.

The CDR3 reads CASSIKGAGTEAFF. CDR3 DNA sequence: TGTGCCAGCTCAATCAAGGGGGCCGGCACTGAAGCTTTCTTT. The chain carries TRBV18 and TRBJ1-1, with 7 bases fitting TRBD1. The CDR3 length is 14 residues. CDR1 and CDR2 from the germline V gene are KGHSH and LQKENI. After removal of 5 bases from V and 4 bases from J, the junction contained 7 bases not matched to a gene.

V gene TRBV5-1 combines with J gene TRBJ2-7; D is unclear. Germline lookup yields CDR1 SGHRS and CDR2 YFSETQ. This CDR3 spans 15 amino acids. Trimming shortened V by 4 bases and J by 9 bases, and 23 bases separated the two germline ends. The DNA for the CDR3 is TGCGCCAGCAGCCAATGGGCTGATGACCTACGAGTGCAGTACTTC. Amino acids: CASSQWADDLRVQYF.

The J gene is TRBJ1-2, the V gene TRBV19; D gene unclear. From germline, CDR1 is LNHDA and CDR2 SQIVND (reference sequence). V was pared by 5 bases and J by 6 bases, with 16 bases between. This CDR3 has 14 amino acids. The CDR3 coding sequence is TGTGCCAGTAGTGTTCCATGGGGAGTTAATGGCTACACCTTC. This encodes CASSVPWGVNGYTF.

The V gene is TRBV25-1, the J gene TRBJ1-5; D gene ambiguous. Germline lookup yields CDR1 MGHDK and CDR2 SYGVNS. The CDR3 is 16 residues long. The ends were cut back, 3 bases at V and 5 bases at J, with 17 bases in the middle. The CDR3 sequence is CASSDAGSRGDQPQHF. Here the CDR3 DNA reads TGTGCCAGCAGTGATGCGGGATCTAGAGGTGATCAGCCCCAGCATTTT.

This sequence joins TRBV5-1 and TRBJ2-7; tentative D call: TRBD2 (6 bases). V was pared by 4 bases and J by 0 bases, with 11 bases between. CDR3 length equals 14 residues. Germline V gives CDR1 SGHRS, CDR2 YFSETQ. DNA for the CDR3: TGCGCCAGCAGCCACGGGAGTTCCTCCTACGAGCAGTACTTC. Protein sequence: CASSHGSSSYEQYF.

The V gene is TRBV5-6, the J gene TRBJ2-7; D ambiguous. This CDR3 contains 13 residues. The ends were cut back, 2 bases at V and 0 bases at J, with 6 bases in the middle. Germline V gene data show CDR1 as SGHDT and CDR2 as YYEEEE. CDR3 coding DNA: TGTGCCAGCAGCTTCGGTAGCTCCTACGAGCAGTACTTC. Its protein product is CASSFGSSYEQYF.

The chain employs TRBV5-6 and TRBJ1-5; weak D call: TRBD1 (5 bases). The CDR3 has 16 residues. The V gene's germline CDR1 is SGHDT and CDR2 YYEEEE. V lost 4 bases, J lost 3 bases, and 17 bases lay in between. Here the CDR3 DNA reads TGTGCCAGCAGCCTCTCCGACAGAGATCTCAATCAGCCCCAGCATTTT. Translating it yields CASSLSDRDLNQPQHF.

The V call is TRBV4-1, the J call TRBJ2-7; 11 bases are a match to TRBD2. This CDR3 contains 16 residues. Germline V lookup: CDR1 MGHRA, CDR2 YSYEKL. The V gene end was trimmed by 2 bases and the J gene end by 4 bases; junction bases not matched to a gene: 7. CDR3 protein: CASSQPIAGGHYEQYF. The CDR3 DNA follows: TGCGCCAGCAGCCAACCCATAGCGGGGGGGCATTACGAGCAGTACTTC.

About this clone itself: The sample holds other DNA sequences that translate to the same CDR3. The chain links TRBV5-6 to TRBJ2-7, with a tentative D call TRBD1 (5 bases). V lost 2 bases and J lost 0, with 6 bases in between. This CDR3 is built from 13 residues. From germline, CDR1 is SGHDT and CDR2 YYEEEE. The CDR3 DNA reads TGTGCCAGCAGCTTCGACAGCTCCTACGAGCAGTACTTC. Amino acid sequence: CASSFDSSYEQYF.

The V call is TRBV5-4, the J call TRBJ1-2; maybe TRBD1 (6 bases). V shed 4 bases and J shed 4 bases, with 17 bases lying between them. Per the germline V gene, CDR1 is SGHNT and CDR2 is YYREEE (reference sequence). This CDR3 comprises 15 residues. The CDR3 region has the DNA TGTGCCAGCAGCCCGCAAACCAGGGGTGGCTATGGCTACACCTTC. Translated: CASSPQTRGGYGYTF. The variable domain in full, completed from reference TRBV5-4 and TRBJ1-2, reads ETGVTQSPTHLIKTRGQQVTLRCSSQSGHNTVSWYQQALGQGPQFIFQYYREEENGRGNFPPRFSGLQFPNYSSELNVNALELDDSALYLCASSPQTRGGYGYTFGSGTRLTVV.

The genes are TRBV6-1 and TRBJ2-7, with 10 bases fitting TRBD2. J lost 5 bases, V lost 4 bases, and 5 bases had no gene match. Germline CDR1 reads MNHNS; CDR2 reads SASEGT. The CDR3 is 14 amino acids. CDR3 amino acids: CASSVAGGDDEQYF. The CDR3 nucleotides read TGTGCCAGCAGTGTAGCGGGAGGTGATGACGAGCAGTACTTC.

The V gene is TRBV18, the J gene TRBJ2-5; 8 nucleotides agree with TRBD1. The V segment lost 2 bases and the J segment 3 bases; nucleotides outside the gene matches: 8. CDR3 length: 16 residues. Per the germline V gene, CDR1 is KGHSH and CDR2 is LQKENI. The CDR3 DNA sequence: TGTGCCAGCTCACCAGGTGTCGGGACAGGAGAAGAGACCCAGTACTTC. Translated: CASSPGVGTGEETQYF.

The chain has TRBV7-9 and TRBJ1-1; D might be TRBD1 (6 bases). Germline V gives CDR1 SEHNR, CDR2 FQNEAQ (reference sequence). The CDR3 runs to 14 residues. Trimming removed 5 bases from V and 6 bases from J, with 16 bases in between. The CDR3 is CASSGKPRQAEAFF. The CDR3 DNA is TGTGCCAGCAGCGGCAAGCCCAGACAGGCTGAAGCTTTCTTT.

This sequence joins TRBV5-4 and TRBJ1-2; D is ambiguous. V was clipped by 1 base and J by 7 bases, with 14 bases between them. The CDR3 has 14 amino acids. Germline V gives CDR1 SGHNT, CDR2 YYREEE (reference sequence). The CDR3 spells CASSLSLKVSGYTF. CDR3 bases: TGTGCCAGCAGCTTGAGCTTAAAAGTGAGTGGCTACACCTTC.

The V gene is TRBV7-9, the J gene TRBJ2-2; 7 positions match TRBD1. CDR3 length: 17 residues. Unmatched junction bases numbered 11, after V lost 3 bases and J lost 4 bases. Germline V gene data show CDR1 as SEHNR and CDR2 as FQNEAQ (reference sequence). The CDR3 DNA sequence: TGTGCCAGCAGCTTCGTCAGGGGGATCGAATTCACCGGGGAGCTGTTTTTT. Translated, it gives CASSFVRGIEFTGELFF.

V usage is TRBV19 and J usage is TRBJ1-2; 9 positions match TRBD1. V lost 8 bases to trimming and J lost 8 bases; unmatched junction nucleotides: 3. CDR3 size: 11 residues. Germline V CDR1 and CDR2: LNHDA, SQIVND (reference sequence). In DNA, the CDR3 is TGTGCCAGTGGGACAGGGATCGGCTACACCTTC. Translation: CASGTGIGYTF.

The DNA of the CDR3 is TGTGCCAGCAGCTTAGGGCGGAACGTAGTTAACATTCAGTACTTC. Protein product: CASSLGRNVVNIQYF. The chain couples TRBV7-9 to TRBJ2-4; D unclear. This CDR3 contains 15 residues. V was cut by 1 base and J by 7 bases, with 14 bases left in between. The germline V gene encodes CDR1 SEHNR and CDR2 FQNEAQ (reference sequence).

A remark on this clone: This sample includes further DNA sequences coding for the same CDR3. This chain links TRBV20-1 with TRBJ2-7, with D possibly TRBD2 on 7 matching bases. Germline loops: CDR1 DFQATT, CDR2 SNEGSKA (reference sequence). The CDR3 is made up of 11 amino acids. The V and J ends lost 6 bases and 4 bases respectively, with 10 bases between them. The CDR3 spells CSARGGYEQYF. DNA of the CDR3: TGCAGTGCGAGGGGGGGTTACGAGCAGTACTTC.

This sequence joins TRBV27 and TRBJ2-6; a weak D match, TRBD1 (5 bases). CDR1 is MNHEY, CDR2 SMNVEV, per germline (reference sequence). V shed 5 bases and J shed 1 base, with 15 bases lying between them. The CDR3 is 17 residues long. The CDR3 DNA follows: TGTGCCAGCAGTCTAAGACAGATTCAGTCTGGGGCCAACGTCCTGACTTTC. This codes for CASSLRQIQSGANVLTF.

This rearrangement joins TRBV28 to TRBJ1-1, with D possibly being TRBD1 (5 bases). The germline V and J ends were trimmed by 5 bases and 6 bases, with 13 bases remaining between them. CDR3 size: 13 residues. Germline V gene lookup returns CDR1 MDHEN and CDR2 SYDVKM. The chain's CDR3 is CASSRTPGAEAFF. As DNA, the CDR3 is TGTGCCAGCAGTAGGACACCTGGGGCTGAAGCTTTCTTT.

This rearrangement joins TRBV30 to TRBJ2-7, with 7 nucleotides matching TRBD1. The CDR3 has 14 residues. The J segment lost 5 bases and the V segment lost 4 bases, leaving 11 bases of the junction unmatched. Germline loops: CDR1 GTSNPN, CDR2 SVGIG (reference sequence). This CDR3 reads CAWTRTGSAHEQYF. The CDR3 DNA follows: TGTGCCTGGACTAGGACAGGATCCGCGCACGAGCAGTACTTC.

CDR3 nucleotides: TGTGCCAGCAGCGAGACCCCGGCCCTCCGACAGGGAGATACGCAGTATTTT. It is translated as CASSETPALRQGDTQYF. The genes are TRBV9 and TRBJ2-3, with 7 bases lining up with TRBD1. Germline V gene lookup returns CDR1 SGDLS and CDR2 YYNGEE. The CDR3 spans 17 residues. Trimming cost V 3 bases and J 5 bases; bases outside gene matches: 15.

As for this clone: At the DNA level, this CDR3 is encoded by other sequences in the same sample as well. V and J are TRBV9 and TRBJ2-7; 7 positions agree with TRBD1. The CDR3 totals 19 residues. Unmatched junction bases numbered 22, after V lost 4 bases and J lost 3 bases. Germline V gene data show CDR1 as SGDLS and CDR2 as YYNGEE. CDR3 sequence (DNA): TGTGCCAGCAGCCATCCCAGAGGGGACAGTCCCGACCTCTTCTACGAGCAGTACTTC. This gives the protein CASSHPRGDSPDLFYEQYF.